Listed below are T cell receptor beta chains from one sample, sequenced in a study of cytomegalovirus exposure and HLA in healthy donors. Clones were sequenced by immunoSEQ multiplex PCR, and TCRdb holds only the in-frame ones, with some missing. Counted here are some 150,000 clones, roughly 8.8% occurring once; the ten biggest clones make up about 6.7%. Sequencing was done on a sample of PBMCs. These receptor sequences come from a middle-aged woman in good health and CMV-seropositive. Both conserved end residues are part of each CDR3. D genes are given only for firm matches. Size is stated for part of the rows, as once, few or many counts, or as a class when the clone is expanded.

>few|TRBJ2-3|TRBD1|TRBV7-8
TGTGCCAGCAGCCCCCGGCGCAGGGGGTCCGCAGATACGCAGTATTTT
CASSPRRRGSADTQYF
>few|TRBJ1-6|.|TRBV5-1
TGCGCCAGCAGCTTGGTCAGATCCGGGACACTCGATAATTCACCCCTCCACTTT
CASSLVRSGTLDNSPLHF
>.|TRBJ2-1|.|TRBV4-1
TGCGCCAGCAGCCTCTTGACCGAAGCGCCGGGACACCGGGGCAATGAGCAGTTCTTC
CASSLLTEAPGHRGNEQFF
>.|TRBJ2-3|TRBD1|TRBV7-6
TGTGCCAGCAGCGTTAATCCGACAGGGGTTAGCACAGATACGCAGTATTTT
CASSVNPTGVSTDTQYF
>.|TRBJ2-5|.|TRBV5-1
TGCGCCAGCAGCTTGGGAAAGCAGACCCAGTACTTC
CASSLGKQTQYF
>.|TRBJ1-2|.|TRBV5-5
TGTGCCAGCAGCCGGGACTCCGGGAGAGGCTACACCTTC
CASSRDSGRGYTF
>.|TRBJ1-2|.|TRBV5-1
TGCGCCAGCAGCTTGGACCCAAAAAGAGCCGTTTTAGCTAACTATGGCTACACCTTC
CASSLDPKRAVLANYGYTF
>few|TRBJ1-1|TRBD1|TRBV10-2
TGCGCCAGCACTGGATCCGCAGGACAGGGAATCACTGAAGCTTTCTTT
CASTGSAGQGITEAFF
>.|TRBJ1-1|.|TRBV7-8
TGTGCCAGCAGCTTAACAGTGAACACTGAAGCTTTCTTT
CASSLTVNTEAFF
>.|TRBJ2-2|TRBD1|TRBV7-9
TGTGCCAGCAGCTCCATCGACAGGGGACGCGGTGCCGGGGAGCTGTTTTTT
CASSSIDRGRGAGELFF
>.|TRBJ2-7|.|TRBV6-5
TGTGCCTCCCACGGGCGGGTTGACTACGAGCAGTACTTC
CASHGRVDYEQYF
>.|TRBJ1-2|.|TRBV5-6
TGTGCCAGCAGCCGGAGGGGCGGCGACTATGGCTACACCTTC
CASSRRGGDYGYTF
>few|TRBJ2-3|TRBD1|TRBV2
TGTGCCAGCAGTGAAGACAGGGGGCCAGATACGCAGTATTTT
CASSEDRGPDTQYF
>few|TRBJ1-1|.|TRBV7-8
TGTGCCAGCAGCTACCGTCGGGGTCGGGGGGACACTGAAGCTTTCTTT
CASSYRRGRGDTEAFF
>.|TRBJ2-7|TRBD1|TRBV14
TGTGCCAGCAGCCGCGGGACAGGCTACGAGCAGTACTTC
CASSRGTGYEQYF
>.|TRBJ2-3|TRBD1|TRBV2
TGTGCCAGCAGGAAGGGGACAGGGAACACAGATACGCAGTATTTT
CASRKGTGNTDTQYF
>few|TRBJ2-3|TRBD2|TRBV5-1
TGCGCCAGCAGCTCCCCGAATCTAGCGGGGGCGGTAGATACGCAGTATTTC
CASSSPNLAGAVDTQYF
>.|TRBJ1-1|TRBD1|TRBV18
TGTGCCAGCTCACCACGCGAGGGGGCCGGAACTGAAGCTTTCTTT
CASSPREGAGTEAFF